A single sample is the source of the 3 T cell receptor beta chains below, sequenced in a study of breast tumors, draining lymph nodes, adjacent tissues. Samples came from axillary lymph nodes draining the breast cancer. TCRdb re-derived calls from the multiplex PCR reads in MiXCR, one entry per CDR3 protein. Of around 250,000 distinct CDR3 sequences in the sample, 30% to 35% were seen once. Sequences were obtained from axillary lymph node tissue. All receptors come from a female donor with breast cancer. Some clones in this sample may be carry-over from other donors' samples.

At least ten counts were recorded for this clonotype. CDR3 sequence: CASSPRGQFSGNTIYF. DNA for the CDR3: TGTGCCAGCAGCCCCCGAGGGCAGTTTTCTGGAAACACCATATATTTT. The rearrangement uses TRBV11-2 and TRBJ1-3; D remains ambiguous. V lost 5 bases, J lost 1 base, and 15 bases lay in between. CDR3 length equals 16 residues. CDR1 and CDR2 (germline): SGHAT, FQNNGV.

This clonotype was seen repeatedly, ten times or more. The V gene is TRBV20-1, the J gene TRBJ2-4; 9 positions agree with TRBD2. The CDR3 length is 15 residues. With V trimmed by 0 bases and J by 5 bases, 5 bases remained unmatched. Germline V gives CDR1 DFQATT, CDR2 SNEGSKA (reference sequence). The CDR3 DNA reads TGCAGTGCTAGAGATCCCAGACTAGCGGAAAACATTCAGTACTTC. Translation: CSARDPRLAENIQYF.

V is TRBV7-6 and J is TRBJ1-1, with D possibly matching TRBD1 (5 bases). Germline CDR1 reads SGHVS; CDR2 reads FNYEAQ. The V and J ends lost 6 bases and 10 bases respectively, with 15 bases between them. The CDR3 covers 12 residues. The CDR3: CASSARGGVAFF. CDR3 coding DNA: TGTGCCAGCAGTGCCCGGGGGGGGGTAGCTTTCTTT. The complete variable domain, with remaining parts taken from reference TRBV7-6 and TRBJ1-1, reads GAGVSQSPRYKVTKRGQDVALRCDPISGHVSLYWYRQALGQGPEFLTYFNYEAQQDKSGLPNDRFSAERPEGSISTLTIQRTEQRDSAMYRCASSARGGVAFFGQGTRLTVV.